This T cell receptor beta chain came from a study of blood T cell repertoires in COVID-19. Study-wide context: PBMCs, B-cell-depleted T cells, or T cells provided the cDNA or gDNA that made up the material.

Original processing notes: Amplification of reference gene primers was used by the study to estimate nucleated cell counts. Profiled with immunoSEQ multiplex PCR; TCRdb holds only in-frame clones, not every one. The V and J calls and clone size were taken over from that table, and D and trimming were inferred from the DNA. The data show 150,000 or so clones, with around four fifths seen just once and roughly 2.9% held by the top ten. The V end was cut by 5 bases, the J end by 4 bases, with 14 bases between. This CDR3 comprises 14 residues. The germline gives CDR1 MDHEN, CDR2 SYDVKM. The source is a woman aged 40 to 50 with active or convalescent COVID-19. The chain has TRBV28 and TRBJ1-1, with D uncertain. Sequencing was performed on peripheral blood. The CDR3 coding sequence is TGTGCCAGCAGTCTAGTCGGGCGGGGCACTGAAGCTTTCTTT. This codes for CASSLVGRGTEAFF.